This T cell receptor (beta chain) was recovered during a study of cytomegalovirus exposure and HLA in healthy donors. Study-level points and caveats: In a later analysis, a genetic analysis reported fewer productive-TCR N-insertions in an Asian-associated ancestry cluster than the cohort average.

The CDR3 extends over 15 amino acids. Germline values: CDR1 SEHNR, CDR2 FQNEAQ (reference sequence). V lost 5 bases and J 3 bases, leaving 17 bases between the germline ends. The PCR had 60 Vbeta and 13 Jbeta primers. TCRdb keeps only in-frame clones here, not all; method: immunoSEQ multiplex PCR. The sample includes 65,000 to 85,000 clones, approximately 81% of them seen just once. Comments on this clone: Antigen unknown.

Source material: PBMCs. This chain joins TRBV7-9 and TRBJ2-7, with D tentatively TRBD2 (6 bases). This sequence originates from a woman aged 40 to 50 in good health and CMV-seropositive. The CDR3 DNA sequence: TGTGCCAGCAGCCCGCCCGGAGGGGAGTACTACGAGCAGTACTTC. Amino acid sequence: CASSPPGGEYYEQYF.